This T cell receptor beta chain was recovered during a study of blood T cell repertoires in COVID-19. The wider study: The origin of the acute and convalescent COVID-19 samples was the United States, Italy and Spain. The analysed material was cDNA or gDNA that came from T cells, B-cell-depleted T cells, or PBMCs.

V shed 11 bases, J shed 7 bases, and the junction held 10 bases outside the gene matches. This CDR3 has 12 amino acids. CDR1 and CDR2 from the germline V gene are SEHNR and FQNEAQ (reference sequence). In the source study's methods: Estimation of nucleated cell counts relied on the amplification of reference gene primers. TCRdb keeps only in-frame clones here, not all; method: immunoSEQ multiplex PCR. V and J calls and clone size come straight from that table; D and trimming were deduced from the DNA. The data hold some 100,000 clones, with 65% to 80% observed a single time. The chain links TRBV7-9 to TRBJ2-5; 7 nucleotides align to TRBD2. The TCR was taken from a man between 65 and 79 years old with acute or convalescent COVID-19. Sequencing input: peripheral blood. Written as DNA, the CDR3 is TGTGCCGGGGAGGGGATCGGTGGGACCCAGTACTTC. Its translation is CAGEGIGGTQYF.